This TCR beta chain came from a study of blood T cell repertoires in COVID-19. Study background: There were acute and convalescent COVID-19 samples, and they came from the United States, Italy and Spain.

The CDR3 has 14 amino acids. Germline V lookup: CDR1 SGHRS, CDR2 YFSETQ. Unmatched junction bases numbered 6, after V lost 4 bases and J lost 6 bases. Assay used: immunoSEQ multiplex PCR; TCRdb lists only in-frame clones, some missing. The table includes under 200,000 clones, 65% to 90% detected once. Sequencing was done on a sample of peripheral blood. The clonotype comes from a man aged 55 to 69 with acute or convalescent COVID-19. The chain couples TRBV5-1 to TRBJ1-1; TRBD1 agrees at 10 bases. The CDR3 DNA is TGCGCCAGCAGCGCGACAGGGGGCGCCTCTGAAGCTTTCTTT. Amino acids: CASSATGGASEAFF.